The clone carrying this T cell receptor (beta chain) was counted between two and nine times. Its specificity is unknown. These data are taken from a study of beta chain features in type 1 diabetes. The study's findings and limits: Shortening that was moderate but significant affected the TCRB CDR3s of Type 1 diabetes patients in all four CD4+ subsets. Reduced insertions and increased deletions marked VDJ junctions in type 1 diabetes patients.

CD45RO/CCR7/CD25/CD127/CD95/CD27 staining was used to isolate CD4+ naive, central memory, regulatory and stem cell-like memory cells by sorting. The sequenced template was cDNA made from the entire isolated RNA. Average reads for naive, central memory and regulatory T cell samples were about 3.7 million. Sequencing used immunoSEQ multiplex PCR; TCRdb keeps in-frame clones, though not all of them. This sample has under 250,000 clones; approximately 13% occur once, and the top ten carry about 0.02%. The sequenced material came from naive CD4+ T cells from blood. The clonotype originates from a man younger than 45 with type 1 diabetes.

CDR3 DNA sequence: TGCAGCGTTGATAGCAGCACAGATACGCAGTATTTT. Amino acids: CSVDSSTDTQYF. The genes are TRBV29-1 and TRBJ2-3; D is unclear. The CDR3 is 12 amino acids. Germline lookup yields CDR1 SQVTM and CDR2 ANQGSEA. With 3 bases removed from V and 0 bases from J, the gap between germline ends came to 4 bases.